Listed below are T cell receptor beta chains from one sample, sequenced in a study of T cells in Graves' hyperthyroidism and ophthalmopathy. TCRdb redid the calling of the multiplex PCR reads with MiXCR, one entry per CDR3 protein. Altogether about 500,000 distinct CDR3 sequences are present, roughly 16% being singletons, with the ten largest covering about 29%. What was sequenced was blood. These receptors were taken from a woman aged 25 to 45 with Graves' ophthalmopathy. CDR3s include the opening cysteine and the closing phenylalanine or tryptophan.

CDR3	J	V
CAWNPIVGEQFF	TRBJ2-1	TRBV30
CAISGQGASSYTF	TRBJ1-2	TRBV10-3
CASSQGRQFF	TRBJ2-1	TRBV4-1
CASSQLTGGNTEAFF	TRBJ1-1	TRBV5-5
CASSQTGTGGTGGYTF	TRBJ1-2	TRBV28
CAWSGTGANYGYTF	TRBJ1-2	TRBV30
CASSRQDRGQEGYTF	TRBJ1-2	TRBV4-3
CASWTAPEPQHF	TRBJ1-5	TRBV6-1
CASMPGLNTEAFF	TRBJ1-1	TRBV2
CASGLGGRTDTQYF	TRBJ2-3	TRBV12-5
CASSAPGPQRWNTEAFF	TRBJ1-1	TRBV6-1
CASSQGWLSGQPQHF	TRBJ1-5	TRBV4-3
CASSQEGRWTSNTEAFF	TRBJ1-1	TRBV4-3
CASSFFTGLNYGYTF	TRBJ1-2	TRBV7-2
CASSQDLSLQGETQYF	TRBJ2-5	TRBV4-3
CASRRLAVTDTQYF	TRBJ2-3	TRBV6-2/TRBV6-3
CASSVAGQGSYEQYF	TRBJ2-7	TRBV9
CASGAGGQVYEQYF	TRBJ2-7	TRBV28
CSASGPKDQETQYF	TRBJ2-5	TRBV20-1
CASSSNRQGSSNQPQHF	TRBJ1-5	TRBV28
CASSSGVQPQHF	TRBJ1-5	TRBV12-3/TRBV12-4
CASSLTYSSTIYF	TRBJ1-3	TRBV27
CSVETSTGAYGYTF	TRBJ1-2	TRBV29-1
CASSLDRGQDTQYF	TRBJ2-3	TRBV5-8
CSVPIIAGAESRTDTQYF	TRBJ2-3	TRBV29-1
CASSSRAGGAILYEQFF	TRBJ2-1	TRBV6-2/TRBV6-3
CASSQRLGGGRANEQFF	TRBJ2-1	TRBV3-1
CASSLFRGAEQFF	TRBJ2-1	TRBV4-2
CASSLLRGAVGYEQYF	TRBJ2-7	TRBV11-2
CASSLGLAGNNEQFF	TRBJ2-1	TRBV7-3
CASSDDRVSYEQYF	TRBJ2-7	TRBV3-1
CSAMNAGQGIADTQYF	TRBJ2-3	TRBV20-1
CASSLVAGGAFNEQFF	TRBJ2-1	TRBV11-2
CASSLAVLSSGNTIYF	TRBJ1-3	TRBV7-2
CSASVQSNTEAFF	TRBJ1-1	TRBV20-1